The rows below give T cell receptor beta chains drawn from one sample of a study of blood T cell repertoires in COVID-19. Method: immunoSEQ multiplex PCR; TCRdb's copy keeps in-frame clones and lacks some. The sample has roughly 150,000 clones, 78% seen once. The source material was peripheral blood. Source of these receptors: a woman of 80 years or more with acute or convalescent COVID-19. CDR3s include the opening cysteine and the closing phenylalanine or tryptophan. A D gene is named only where the DNA matches it firmly. For some rows the clone size is stated as once, few or many, or as a class when expanded; others skip it.

J gene | clone size | V gene | D gene | CDR3 DNA | CDR3 protein
TRBJ1-1 | - | TRBV18 | - | TGTGCCAGCTCACCATTTGAGCCCGAAGTGAACACTGAAGCTTTCTTT | CASSPFEPEVNTEAFF
TRBJ1-6 | few | TRBV7-9 | TRBD1 | TGTGCCAGCAGCTTTGTGACAGGGGCCTCGGATTCACCCCTCCACTTT | CASSFVTGASDSPLHF
TRBJ1-5 | - | TRBV4-2 | - | TGTGCCAGCAGCCAAGACGTCCCCGGACAAACCAATCAGCCCCAGCATTTT | CASSQDVPGQTNQPQHF
TRBJ1-1 | - | TRBV14 | TRBD1 | TGTGCCAGCAGCTTAGACAGGGGGGTTACTGAAGCTTTCTTT | CASSLDRGVTEAFF
TRBJ2-7 | few | TRBV5-1 | TRBD2 | TGCGCCAGCAGCACACAAGGACTAGCGGGAGCCTACGAGCAGTACTTC | CASSTQGLAGAYEQYF
TRBJ1-4 | - | TRBV5-1 | TRBD1 | TGCGCCAGCAGCTTGCCCGGGAACAAGGGGGCTGAAAAACTGTTTTTT | CASSLPGNKGAEKLFF
TRBJ1-1 | - | TRBV11-1 | - | TGTGCCAGCAGCGTACAGGGGAACACTGAAGCTTTCTTT | CASSVQGNTEAFF
TRBJ1-1 | few | TRBV29-1 | - | TGCAGCGTTGAACAGGGCTCGAACACTGAAGCTTTCTTT | CSVEQGSNTEAFF
TRBJ1-2 | - | TRBV3-1/TRBV3-2 | - | TGTGCCAGCAGCCAAGTCCTTTCTTTTAATGGCTACACCTTC | CASSQVLSFNGYTF
TRBJ1-5 | once | TRBV5-6 | - | TGTGCCAGCAGCTTCGACGGGGATCAGCCCCAGCATTTT | CASSFDGDQPQHF
TRBJ2-5 | - | TRBV11-2 | TRBD2 | TGTGCCAGCAGCTTAACGGGGGGGCAGGAGACCCAGTACTTC | CASSLTGGQETQYF
TRBJ1-5 | once | TRBV3-1/TRBV3-2 | - | TGTGCCAGCAGCCAAGGAGATAATCAGCCCCAGCATTTT | CASSQGDNQPQHF
TRBJ1-2 | - | TRBV18 | TRBD1 | TGTGCCAGCTCACGGGTACGGACCAGACAGGGCCCAAATGGCTACACCTTC | CASSRVRTRQGPNGYTF
TRBJ1-5 | few | TRBV15 | - | TGTGCCACCAGCAGAGATCCTGTTCTTAATCAGCCCCAGCATTTT | CATSRDPVLNQPQHF
TRBJ2-1 | - | TRBV19 | TRBD2 | TGTGCCAGTAGTAGTCTAGCGGGAGATTCCTACAATGAGCAGTTCTTC | CASSSLAGDSYNEQFF
TRBJ1-2 | - | TRBV3-1/TRBV3-2 | - | TGTGCCAGCAGCCAAGGAACAGGGCGGTATGGCTACACCTTC | CASSQGTGRYGYTF
TRBJ1-1 | - | TRBV5-1 | - | TGCGCCAGCAGTTCTCAGGGTGGCACTGAAGCTTTCTTT | CASSSQGGTEAFF
TRBJ2-3 | - | TRBV7-8 | - | TGTGCCAGCAGCCCTACTACAGATACGCAGTATTTT | CASSPTTDTQYF
TRBJ2-5 | - | TRBV24-1 | TRBD1 | TGTGCCACCAGTGAGACAGGGGGTCAGGAGACCCAGTACTTC | CATSETGGQETQYF
TRBJ1-6 | - | TRBV5-8 | - | TGTGCCAGCAGCCTAAGGGGGGGTAATTCACCCCTCCACTTT | CASSLRGGNSPLHF
TRBJ1-5 | - | TRBV19 | TRBD1 | TGTGCCAGTAGTATGGGGGACAGGCTGTTCGGACAGCCCCAGCATTTT | CASSMGDRLFGQPQHF
TRBJ2-1 | - | TRBV6-6 | TRBD1 | TGTGCCAGCAGAGTAACGGGACAGAGAAACAATGAGCAGTTCTTC | CASRVTGQRNNEQFF
TRBJ2-7 | once | TRBV19 | TRBD1 | TGTGCCAGTAGTATAGGGACAGGGCTCTACGAGCAGTACTTC | CASSIGTGLYEQYF
TRBJ2-2 | - | TRBV18 | - | TGTGCCAGCTCAAGTTCGGACAGTAATTTCGGTTCCGGGGAGCTGTTTTTT | CASSSSDSNFGSGELFF
TRBJ1-2 | few | TRBV2 | - | TGTGCCAGCAAAAGGGAGCAGGACTATGGCTACACCTTC | CASKREQDYGYTF
TRBJ2-2 | once | TRBV5-1 | - | TGCGCCAGCAGCTCCTATTGGACAGAGAACACCGGGGAGCTGTTTTTT | CASSSYWTENTGELFF
TRBJ1-1 | - | TRBV5-1 | - | TGCGCCAGCAGCCCGAGCCGGGGTGGCACTGAAGCTTTCTTT | CASSPSRGGTEAFF
TRBJ2-1 | - | TRBV4-1 | TRBD2 | TGCGCCAGCAGCACTACTAGCGGGGGGTATGATGAGCAGTTCTTC | CASSTTSGGYDEQFF
TRBJ1-6 | - | TRBV27 | - | TGTGCCAGCAGTTTGGCAAGACGGAGCTCCTATAATTCACCCCTCCACTTT | CASSLARRSSYNSPLHF
TRBJ1-1 | once | TRBV20-1 | - | TGCAGTGCTAGGAGGGTCACTGAAGCTTTCTTT | CSARRVTEAFF
TRBJ2-7 | - | TRBV9 | - | TGTGCCAGCAGCCCCGGACTCCCCTCCTACGAGCAGTACTTC | CASSPGLPSYEQYF
TRBJ2-1 | - | TRBV7-3 | TRBD1 | TGTGCCAGCAGCTCCAGGAGACAGGGCGATGAGCAGTTCTTC | CASSSRRQGDEQFF
TRBJ2-7 | once | TRBV18 | - | TGTGCCAGCTCACCTCTCGAGGGGGGGAGCTCCTACGAGCAGTACTTC | CASSPLEGGSSYEQYF
TRBJ1-6 | - | TRBV15 | - | TGTGCCACCAGCAGAGATGCGGGGGTAGGGAATTCACCCCTCCACTTT | CATSRDAGVGNSPLHF
TRBJ1-2 | - | TRBV23-1 | TRBD1 | TGCGCCAGCAGTCGCCCGGGACAGGGCTATGGCTACACCTTC | CASSRPGQGYGYTF
TRBJ1-5 | once | TRBV30 | - | TGTGCCTGGAGTGTACAGGACAATCAGCCCCAGCATTTT | CAWSVQDNQPQHF
TRBJ2-1 | - | TRBV11-2 | - | TGTGCCAGCAGCTTTGTAGCCTACAATGAGCAGTTCTTC | CASSFVAYNEQFF
TRBJ1-1 | - | TRBV4-2 | TRBD1 | TGTGCCAGCAGCCTTAAACAGGGGGCGTCCCTCACTGAAGCTTTCTTT | CASSLKQGASLTEAFF
TRBJ2-3 | - | TRBV5-8 | TRBD2 | TGTGCCAGCAGCAAGGCCGCGGGGGGCCGTGTGAGGACAGATACGCAGTATTTT | CASSKAAGGRVRTDTQYF
TRBJ1-6 | - | TRBV15 | - | TGTGCCACCAGCAGAGTCTCGCGTTCACCCCTCCACTTT | CATSRVSRSPLHF
TRBJ1-1 | few | TRBV28 | - | TGTGCCAGCAGTATCCCCATGAACACTGAAGCTTTCTTT | CASSIPMNTEAFF
TRBJ2-5 | few | TRBV5-4 | TRBD1 | TGTGCCAGCAGATTCAGGGGGCAAGAGACCCAGTACTTC | CASRFRGQETQYF